This is a list of T cell receptor beta chains from one sample in a study of shared clonotypes between healthy human individuals. Sequenced by immunoSEQ multiplex PCR; TCRdb stores in-frame clones only, minus some. Of fewer than 1.8 million clones in the sample, 98% were seen once. Sequenced sample: naive CD4+ T cells sorted from blood. The receptors derive from a man aged 25 to 45 in good health. The CDR3 runs from the conserved cysteine through the conserved F or W. D genes are given only for firm matches.

cdr3_length j_call v_call d_call cdr3_nt cdr3_aa
16 TRBJ1-5 TRBV7-3 . TGTGCCAGCAGCTTAATATCAGGGTACAGCAATCAGCCCCAGCATTTT CASSLISGYSNQPQHF
16 TRBJ1-2 TRBV5-1 TRBD1 TGCGCCAGCAGCACAGCCGGGACAGGGGTTAGCTATGGCTACACCTTC CASSTAGTGVSYGYTF
13 TRBJ2-1 TRBV5-1 . TGCGCCAGCAGCTTGCCTCCTGGGCATGAGCAGTTCTTC CASSLPPGHEQFF
12 TRBJ2-7 TRBV5-1 . TGCGCCGGTTTGGCGTTCTCCTACGAGCAGTACTTC CAGLAFSYEQYF
12 TRBJ1-5 TRBV11-2 . TGTGCCAGCAGCCCAGGGCATCAGCCCCAGCATTTT CASSPGHQPQHF
14 TRBJ2-1 TRBV10-3 . TGTGCCATCAGTGTGGCAGGGTGGGACAATGAGCAGTTCTTC CAISVAGWDNEQFF
14 TRBJ1-1 TRBV28 . TGTGCCAGCAGTTTAGGGGGGAATTCAGGTGAAGCTTTCTTT CASSLGGNSGEAFF
14 TRBJ2-7 TRBV21-1 . TGTGCCAGCAGCAAAGAACAGGGATCCTACGAGCAGTACTTC CASSKEQGSYEQYF
12 TRBJ2-5 TRBV18 . TGTGCCAGCTCACCTTCGGGTGAGACCCAGTACTTC CASSPSGETQYF
14 TRBJ2-3 TRBV29-1 TRBD1 TGCAGCGCTGTTGGGGACAGGGACACAGATACGCAGTATTTT CSAVGDRDTDTQYF
21 TRBJ1-4 TRBV28 . . CASSSSWPTIPAMARNEKLFF
16 TRBJ2-1 TRBV7-2 TRBD2 TGTGCCAGCAGCTGGAGGCTAGCGGGAGTAGGCAATGAGCAGTTCTTC CASSWRLAGVGNEQFF
12 TRBJ1-2 TRBV7-9 . TGTGCCAGCAGCTCTCAGAACCGGGACCTACTCTTC CASSSQNRDLLF
13 TRBJ2-3 TRBV11-3 . TGTGCCAGCAGCTTAGGTATATCGGATACGCAGTATTTT CASSLGISDTQYF
12 TRBJ1-3 TRBV11-2 . TGTGCCAGCAGGAGCTCTGGAAACACCATATATTTT CASRSSGNTIYF
13 TRBJ2-7 TRBV7-9 TRBD1 TGTGCCAGCACCCGGGACAGGGAGGACGAGCAGTACTTC CASTRDREDEQYF
17 TRBJ1-1 TRBV19 . TGTGCCAGTAGTATATCCCCGTCAGCGGGGAGGAGGGCTGAAGCTTTCTTT CASSISPSAGRRAEAFF
15 TRBJ2-3 TRBV18 TRBD2 TGTGCCAGCTCCGGACTAGCGGGACCACTAGATACGCAGTATTTT CASSGLAGPLDTQYF
13 TRBJ2-1 TRBV28 . TGTGCCAGCACACCTTACTCCTACAATGAGCAGTTCTTC CASTPYSYNEQFF
15 TRBJ1-5 TRBV2 . TGTGCCAGCAGTGATGATCGCGTTGGCAATCAGCCCCAGCATTTT CASSDDRVGNQPQHF
15 TRBJ2-7 TRBV5-6 TRBD2 TGTGCCAGCAGCTTGGTGGGACTAGCGGGAGGCGAGCAGTACTTC CASSLVGLAGGEQYF
14 TRBJ2-1 TRBV7-2 TRBD1 TGTGCCAGCAGCCCGGGACAGAGTTACAATGAGCAGTTCTTC CASSPGQSYNEQFF
14 TRBJ1-1 TRBV5-1 . TGCGCCAGCAGCTTGGCCCCGGCGAACACTGAAGCTTTCTTT CASSLAPANTEAFF
15 TRBJ2-7 TRBV5-1 . TGCGCCAGCAGCTTGGGGCCAGGGGAGGGCTACGAGCAGTACTTC CASSLGPGEGYEQYF
18 TRBJ2-6 TRBV5-1 . TGCGCCAGCAGCGGCGGACAGGGAGGGAACTCTGGGGCCAACGTCCTGACTTTC CASSGGQGGNSGANVLTF